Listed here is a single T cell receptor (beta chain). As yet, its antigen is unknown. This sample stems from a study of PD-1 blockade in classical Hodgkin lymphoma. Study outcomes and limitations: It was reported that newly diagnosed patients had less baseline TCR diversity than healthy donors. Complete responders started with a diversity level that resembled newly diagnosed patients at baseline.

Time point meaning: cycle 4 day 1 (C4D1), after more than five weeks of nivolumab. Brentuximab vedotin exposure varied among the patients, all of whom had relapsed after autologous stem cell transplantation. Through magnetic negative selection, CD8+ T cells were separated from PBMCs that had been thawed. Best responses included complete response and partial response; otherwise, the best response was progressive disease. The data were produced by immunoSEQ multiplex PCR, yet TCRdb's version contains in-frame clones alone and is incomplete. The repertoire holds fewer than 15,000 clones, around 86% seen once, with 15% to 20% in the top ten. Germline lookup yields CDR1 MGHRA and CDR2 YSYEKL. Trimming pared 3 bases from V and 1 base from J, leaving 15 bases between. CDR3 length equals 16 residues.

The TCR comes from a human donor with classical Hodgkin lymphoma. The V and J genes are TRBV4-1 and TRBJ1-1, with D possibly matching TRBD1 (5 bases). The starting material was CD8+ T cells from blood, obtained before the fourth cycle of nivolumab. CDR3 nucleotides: TGCGCCAGCAGCCATATACTGAGGGACCCGAACACTGAAGCTTTCTTT. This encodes CASSHILRDPNTEAFF.